This T cell receptor beta chain was recovered during a study of Graves' ophthalmopathy and Graves' hyperthyroidism. Study-wide results and limits: Blood shared most expanded thyroid clonotypes above 0.001 frequency. It was with roughly 71% sensitivity and about 73% specificity that the model predicted ophthalmopathy progression. Sensitivity of approximately 88% and specificity of about 84% were achieved when a 13-signature model separated ophthalmopathy from stable hyperthyroidism.

RNA transcripts yielded amplified TCR beta CDR3 regions. An opening RT-PCR round employed HTBI primers and preceded a second-round multiplex PCR. TCRdb re-called the multiplex PCR reads through MiXCR, storing one row per CDR3 protein. The sample has 600,000 to 950,000 distinct CDR3 sequences, approximately 40% seen once. Among the exclusions were patients with other autoimmune diseases, uncontrolled infections, pregnancy or lactation. The germline gives CDR1 MGHDK, CDR2 SYGVNS. The CDR3 runs to 15 residues. V dropped 0 bases and J dropped 4 bases, with 9 bases sitting between them. This clonotype was counted at least ten times. Its specificity is unknown.

This TCR was sampled from an adult man with Graves' ophthalmopathy. Input material: peripheral blood. The chain couples TRBV25-1 to TRBJ1-4; D unclear. CDR3 protein: CASSEYGRNNEKLFF. DNA of the CDR3: TGTGCCAGCAGTGAATATGGCAGAAATAATGAAAAACTGTTTTTT.